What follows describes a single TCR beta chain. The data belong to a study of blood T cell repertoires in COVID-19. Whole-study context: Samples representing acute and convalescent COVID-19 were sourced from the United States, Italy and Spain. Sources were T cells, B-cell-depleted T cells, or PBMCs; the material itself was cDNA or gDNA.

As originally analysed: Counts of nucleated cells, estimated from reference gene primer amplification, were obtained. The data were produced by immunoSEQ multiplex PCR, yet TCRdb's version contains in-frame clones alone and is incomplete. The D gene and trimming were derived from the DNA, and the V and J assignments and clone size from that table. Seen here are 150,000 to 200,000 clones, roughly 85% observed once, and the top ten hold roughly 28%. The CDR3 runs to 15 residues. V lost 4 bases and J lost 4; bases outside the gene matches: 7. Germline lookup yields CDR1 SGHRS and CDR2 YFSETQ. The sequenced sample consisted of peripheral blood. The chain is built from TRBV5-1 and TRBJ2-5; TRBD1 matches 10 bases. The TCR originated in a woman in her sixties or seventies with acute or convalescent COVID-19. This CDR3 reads CASSLEGTGAETQYF. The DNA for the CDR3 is TGCGCCAGCAGCCTTGAAGGGACAGGGGCAGAGACCCAGTACTTC.